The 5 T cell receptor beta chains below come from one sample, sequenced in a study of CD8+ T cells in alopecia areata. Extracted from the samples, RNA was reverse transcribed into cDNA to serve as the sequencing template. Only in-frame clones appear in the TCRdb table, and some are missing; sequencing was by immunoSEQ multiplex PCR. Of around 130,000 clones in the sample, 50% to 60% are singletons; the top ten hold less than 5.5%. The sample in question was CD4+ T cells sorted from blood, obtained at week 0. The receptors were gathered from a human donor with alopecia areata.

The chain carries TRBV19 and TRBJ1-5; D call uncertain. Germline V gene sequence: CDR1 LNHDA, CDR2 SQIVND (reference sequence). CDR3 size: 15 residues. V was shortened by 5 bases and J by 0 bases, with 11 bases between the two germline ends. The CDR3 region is CASSAETNSNQPQHF. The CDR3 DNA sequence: TGTGCCAGTAGTGCAGAAACAAATAGCAATCAGCCCCAGCATTTT.

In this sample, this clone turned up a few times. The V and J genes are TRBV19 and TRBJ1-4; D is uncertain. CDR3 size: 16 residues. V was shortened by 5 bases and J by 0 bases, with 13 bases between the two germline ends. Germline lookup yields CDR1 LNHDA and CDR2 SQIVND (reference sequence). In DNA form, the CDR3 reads TGTGCCAGTAGTCCTCGGACTCAGCCAACTAATGAAAAACTGTTTTTT. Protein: CASSPRTQPTNEKLFF.

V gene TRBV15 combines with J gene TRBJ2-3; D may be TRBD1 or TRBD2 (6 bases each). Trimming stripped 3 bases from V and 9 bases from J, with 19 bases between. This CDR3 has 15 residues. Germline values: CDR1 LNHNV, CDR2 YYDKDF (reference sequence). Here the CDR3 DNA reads TGTGCCACCAGCAGTGATCCGAGGGGGGCGGGGACGCAGTATTTT. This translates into CATSSDPRGAGTQYF. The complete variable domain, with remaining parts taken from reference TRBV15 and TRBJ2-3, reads DAMVIQNPRYQVTQFGKPVTLSCSQTLNHNVMYWYQQKSSQAPKLLFHYYDKDFNNEADTPDNFQSRRPNTSFCFLDIRSPGLGDTAMYLCATSSDPRGAGTQYFGPGTRLTVL.

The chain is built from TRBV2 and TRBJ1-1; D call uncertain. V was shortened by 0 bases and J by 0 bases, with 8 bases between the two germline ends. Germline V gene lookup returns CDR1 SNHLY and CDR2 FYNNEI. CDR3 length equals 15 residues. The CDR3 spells CASSEAHGLNTEAFF. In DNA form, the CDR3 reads TGTGCCAGCAGTGAAGCGCACGGGTTGAACACTGAAGCTTTCTTT.

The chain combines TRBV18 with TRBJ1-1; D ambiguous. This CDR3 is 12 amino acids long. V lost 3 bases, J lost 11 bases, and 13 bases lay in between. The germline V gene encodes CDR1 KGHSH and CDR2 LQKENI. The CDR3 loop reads CASSPVLERAFF. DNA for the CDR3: TGTGCCAGCTCACCTGTGCTCGAGAGGGCTTTCTTT.